These T cell receptor beta chains were read from a single sample in a study of blood T cells in healthy people across ages. Each CDR3 protein gets one entry after TCRdb re-called the 5' RACE reads with MiXCR. The sample lists 800,000 to 1,000,000 distinct CDR3 sequences; about 44% were seen once. The sample comprised blood. The receptors originated from a man between 25 and 39 years old in good health. Both conserved end residues are part of each CDR3. D genes are given only for firm matches. Clone size is shown for a subset of rows, as once, few, many or a class of expanded clone.

NA | TRBJ1-4 | NA | TRBV28 | TGTGCCAGCACACAGGGTCAAGAAAAACTGGTTTTT | CASTQGQEKLVF
TRBD1 | TRBJ1-2 | NA | TRBV3-1 | TGTGCCAGCAGCCGGGACAGGGGAAAGGAGGGCTACACCTTC | CASSRDRGKEGYTF
NA | TRBJ1-5 | NA | TRBV12-3/TRBV12-4 | TGTGCCAGCAGTTTCCAGGCGGATAGCAATCAGCCCCAGCATTTT | CASSFQADSNQPQHF
TRBD2 | TRBJ2-7 | NA | TRBV5-5 | TGTGCCAGCAGCAGAGGACCGGGGGAGGGTTACGAGCAGTACTTC | CASSRGPGEGYEQYF
NA | TRBJ1-3 | NA | TRBV30 | TGTGCCTGGAGTGTCCTCACCCCTCCTGGAAACACCATATATTTT | CAWSVLTPPGNTIYF
NA | TRBJ2-5 | few | TRBV12-3/TRBV12-4 | TGTGCCAGCACCTTCAACCCGGGGCCTGAAGAGACCCAGTACTTC | CASTFNPGPEETQYF
NA | TRBJ1-4 | NA | TRBV4-3 | TGCGCCAGCAGCCAAGAGAGGGGGGGAGGGGGTGAAAAACTGTTTTTT | CASSQERGGGGEKLFF
NA | TRBJ1-2 | NA | TRBV4-1 | TGCGCCAGCAGCCAAGTGGGAGTAGTCGATGGCTACACCTTC | CASSQVGVVDGYTF
NA | TRBJ2-7 | many | TRBV7-8 | TGTGCCAGCAGCTTGGGACGGGCCAGGGAGCAGTACTTC | CASSLGRAREQYF
TRBD1 | TRBJ2-1 | once | TRBV2 | TGTGCCAGCAGCAGGGACAGGGTGCCCTACAATGAGCAGTTCTTC | CASSRDRVPYNEQFF
TRBD1 | TRBJ1-5 | few | TRBV20-1 | TGCAGTGTCGCGGACAGGGGAGTTGGGTATCAGCCCCAGCATTTT | CSVADRGVGYQPQHF
TRBD2 | TRBJ2-1 | few | TRBV10-3 | TGTGCCATCAGTGGCGGGAGTTACAATGAGCAGTTCTTC | CAISGGSYNEQFF
NA | TRBJ2-6 | NA | TRBV15 | TGTGCCACCAGCAGAGAACGGGGCCCTGGGGCCAACGTCCTGACTTTC | CATSRERGPGANVLTF
NA | TRBJ2-1 | many | TRBV11-3 | TGTGCCAGCAGCTCGCAGGGGCCCTACAATGAGCAGTTCTTC | CASSSQGPYNEQFF
NA | TRBJ1-2 | NA | TRBV28 | TGTGCCAGCAGTTTGGGGGGAAGGGAGCACACCTTC | CASSLGGREHTF
NA | TRBJ2-1 | NA | TRBV7-2 | TGTGCCAGCAGCCCCCGGACTAACACCTACAATGAGCAGTTCTTC | CASSPRTNTYNEQFF
NA | TRBJ2-7 | NA | TRBV6-6 | TGTGCCAGCAGCCCCCAAATGGGGGTGCGCCTCTCCTACGAGCAGTACTTC | CASSPQMGVRLSYEQYF
NA | TRBJ1-2 | few | TRBV5-6 | TGTGCCAGCAGCTTGAGACAGGTGAATGGCTACACCTTC | CASSLRQVNGYTF
TRBD2 | TRBJ2-3 | NA | TRBV5-1 | TGCGCCAGCAGCATGGGACTAGCGGCAGGCACAGATACGCAGTATTTT | CASSMGLAAGTDTQYF
NA | TRBJ1-4 | few | TRBV13 | TGTGCCAGCAGCATACCATTGACGGGAAATGAAAAACTGTTTTTT | CASSIPLTGNEKLFF
NA | TRBJ2-1 | NA | TRBV10-3 | TGTGCCATCAGCGCGGACCCCACGGGGCAGTTCTTC | CAISADPTGQFF
TRBD2 | TRBJ2-5 | NA | TRBV20-1 | TGCAGTGCTAGACCCAGACTAGCCTATTCCCAAGAGACCCAGTACTTC | CSARPRLAYSQETQYF
NA | TRBJ2-7 | NA | TRBV4-1 | TGCGCCAGCAGCCAATCGCTCGACGAGCAGTACTTC | CASSQSLDEQYF
TRBD1 | TRBJ2-7 | NA | TRBV27 | TGTGCCAGCAGACTAAGGGACAGGTATTACGAGCAGTACTTC | CASRLRDRYYEQYF
NA | TRBJ2-7 | NA | TRBV11-3 | TGTGCCAGCAGCCCTACTCGACAGGTCCCCTACGAGCAGTACTTC | CASSPTRQVPYEQYF
NA | TRBJ2-5 | many | TRBV4-3 | TGCGCCAGCAGCCAAGAGGGTCCGGGGGGCAGTGAGACCCAGTACTTC | CASSQEGPGGSETQYF
NA | TRBJ2-7 | NA | TRBV2 | TGTGCCAGCAGTGAGGGAAACCTGGACACTTACGAGCAGTACTTC | CASSEGNLDTYEQYF
TRBD2 | TRBJ2-1 | NA | TRBV20-1 | TGCAGTGCTAGAAGCGGGGGGGTAGGTTTAGGTAGTGAGCAGTTCTTC | CSARSGGVGLGSEQFF
TRBD2 | TRBJ2-1 | few | TRBV15 | TGTGCCACCATTATCCCGGGGGGGCGCAATGAGCAGTTCTTC | CATIIPGGRNEQFF
NA | TRBJ2-1 | NA | TRBV10-3 | TGTGCCATCAGTGAGCGAGTGACTACTTACAATGAGCAGTTCTTC | CAISERVTTYNEQFF
NA | TRBJ2-7 | once | TRBV6-2/TRBV6-3 | TGTGCCAGCAGTTACGGGGGGACATCCTCCTACGAGCAGTACTTC | CASSYGGTSSYEQYF
TRBD1 | TRBJ1-2 | NA | TRBV6-1 | TGTGCCAGCAGTGATGACCGGGACAGGGTCGGCTATGGCTACACCTTC | CASSDDRDRVGYGYTF
NA | TRBJ1-4 | NA | TRBV15 | TGTGCCACCAGCATCCCTAGCGGTGAAAAACTGTTTTTT | CATSIPSGEKLFF
NA | TRBJ2-7 | NA | TRBV6-5 | TGTGCCAGCAGTTTAGTGGGGAGTGGTCGCGAGCAGTACTTC | CASSLVGSGREQYF
NA | TRBJ2-3 | NA | TRBV6-6 | TGTGCCAGCGGATCTGGACAGAGCACAGATACGCGGTATTTT | CASGSGQSTDTRYF
TRBD1 | TRBJ2-1 | NA | TRBV7-9 | TGTGCCAGCAGCGCGGGACAGGTACTGTTCTTC | CASSAGQVLFF
TRBD1 | TRBJ2-3 | NA | TRBV12-3/TRBV12-4 | TGTGCCAGCAGGGGACAGGTGGGAGCAGATGTGCAGTATTTT | CASRGQVGADVQYF
TRBD1 | TRBJ1-6 | NA | TRBV12-3/TRBV12-4 | TGTGCCAGCAGCATTCAGGGGGATTCACCCCTCCACTTT | CASSIQGDSPLHF
NA | TRBJ1-2 | few | TRBV4-1 | TGTGCCAGCAGCCAAGAAACTGCGTATGGCTACACCTTC | CASSQETAYGYTF
NA | TRBJ1-4 | NA | TRBV5-4 | TGTGCCAGCAGCTCCCAACAGGGACGGGAAAAACTGTTTTTT | CASSSQQGREKLFF
NA | TRBJ1-2 | NA | TRBV4-2 | TGTGCCAGCAGCCAAGATGAAAGGGTCCGAGGCTACACCTTC | CASSQDERVRGYTF
NA | TRBJ1-2 | few | TRBV12-3/TRBV12-4 | TGTGCCAGCAGTCTAACCGGGACTCCCGGCTACACCTTC | CASSLTGTPGYTF
TRBD1 | TRBJ1-6 | NA | TRBV4-2 | TGTGCCAGCAGCCAAGGCTTGGGACAGGGCGCTTCACCCCTCCACTTT | CASSQGLGQGASPLHF
NA | TRBJ2-4 | few | TRBV7-9 | TGTGCCAGCAGCTTAGTCGGGGCCCCGGAAAACATTCAGTACTTC | CASSLVGAPENIQYF
TRBD2 | TRBJ2-5 | NA | TRBV6-2/TRBV6-3 | TGTGCCAGCAGGGGGACTAGCGGATTACAAGAGACCCAGTACTTC | CASRGTSGLQETQYF
TRBD2 | TRBJ2-1 | NA | TRBV4-2 | TGTGCCAGCAGCCAAGCGGGGGCTAGCGGGAGCCTTAGCTCCTACAATGAGCAGTTCTTC | CASSQAGASGSLSSYNEQFF
NA | TRBJ1-3 | few | TRBV6-5 | TGTGCCAGCAGTTACGTCGGCGGATACTCTGGAAACACCATATATTTT | CASSYVGGYSGNTIYF
NA | TRBJ1-4 | NA | TRBV5-1 | TGCGCCAGCAGCCCCTTGGGGGCGACTAATGAAAAACTGTTTTTT | CASSPLGATNEKLFF
NA | TRBJ2-3 | NA | TRBV9 | TGTGCCAGCAGCCCTCCGATAAACACAGATACGCAGTATTTT | CASSPPINTDTQYF
TRBD1 | TRBJ1-2 | NA | TRBV19 | TGTGCCAGTAGTATTCGGGACAGGGGGCCCCATGGCTACACCTTC | CASSIRDRGPHGYTF
TRBD2 | TRBJ2-5 | NA | TRBV6-1 | TGTGCCAGCAGTGAAAGTCTAGCGGGGACCCAAGAGACCCAGTACTTC | CASSESLAGTQETQYF